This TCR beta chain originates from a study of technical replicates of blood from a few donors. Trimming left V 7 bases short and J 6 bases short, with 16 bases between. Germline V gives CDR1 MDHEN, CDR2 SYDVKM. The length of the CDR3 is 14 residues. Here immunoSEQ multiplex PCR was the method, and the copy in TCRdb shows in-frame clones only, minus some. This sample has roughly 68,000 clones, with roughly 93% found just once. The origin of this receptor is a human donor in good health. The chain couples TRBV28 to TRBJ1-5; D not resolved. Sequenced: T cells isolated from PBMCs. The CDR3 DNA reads TGTGCCAGCAATACCGCCCGGGTTGGTCAGCCCCAGCATTTT. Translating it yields CASNTARVGQPQHF. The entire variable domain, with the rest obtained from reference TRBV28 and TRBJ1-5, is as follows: DVKVTQSSRYLVKRTGEKVFLECVQDMDHENMFWYRQDPGLGLRLIYFSYDVKMKEKGDIPEGYSVSREKKERFSLILESASTNQTSMYLCASNTARVGQPQHFGDGTRLSIL.